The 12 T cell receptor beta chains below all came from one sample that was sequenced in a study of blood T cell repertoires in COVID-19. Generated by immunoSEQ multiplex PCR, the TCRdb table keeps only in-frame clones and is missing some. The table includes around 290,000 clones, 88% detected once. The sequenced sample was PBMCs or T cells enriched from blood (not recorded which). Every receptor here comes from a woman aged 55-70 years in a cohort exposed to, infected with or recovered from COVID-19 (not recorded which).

The CDR3 loop is CASSRGDGDNEQFF. For the CDR3, the DNA is TGCGCCAGCAGTCGGGGTGACGGGGACAATGAGCAGTTCTTC. The rearrangement uses TRBV5-1 and TRBJ2-1; D possibly corresponds to TRBD2 (5 bases). The CDR3 is 14 amino acids. Germline V gives CDR1 SGHRS, CDR2 YFSETQ. Trimming took 5 bases from V and 5 from J, leaving 14 bases between them. The full variable domain, rest sourced from reference TRBV5-1 and TRBJ2-1, is KAGVTQTPRYLIKTRGQQVTLSCSPISGHRSVSWYQQTPGQGLQFLFEYFSETQRNKGNFPGRFSGRQFSNSRSEMNVSTLELGDSALYLCASSRGDGDNEQFFGPGTRLTVL.

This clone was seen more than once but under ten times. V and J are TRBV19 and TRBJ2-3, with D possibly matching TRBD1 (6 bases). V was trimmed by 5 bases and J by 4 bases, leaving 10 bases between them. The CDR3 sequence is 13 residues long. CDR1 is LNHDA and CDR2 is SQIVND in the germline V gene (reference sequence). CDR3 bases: TGTGCCAGTAGTGTTAGACAGGCAGATACGCAGTATTTT. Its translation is CASSVRQADTQYF.

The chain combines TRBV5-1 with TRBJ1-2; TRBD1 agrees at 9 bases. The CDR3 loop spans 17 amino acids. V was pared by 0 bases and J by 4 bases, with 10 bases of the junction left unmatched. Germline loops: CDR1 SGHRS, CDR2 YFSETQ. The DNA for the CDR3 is TGCGCCAGCAGCTTGGCTTGGACAGGGGAGGATGGCTATGGCTACACCTTC. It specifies CASSLAWTGEDGYGYTF.

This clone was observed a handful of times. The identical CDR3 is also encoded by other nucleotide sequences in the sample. DNA of the CDR3: TGCAGCGTTGAGGGACATAACACCGGGGAGCTGTTTTTT. The encoded protein is CSVEGHNTGELFF. The chain links TRBV29-1 to TRBJ2-2; D is possibly TRBD1 (6 bases). V dropped 3 bases and J dropped 2 bases, with 7 bases sitting between them. The CDR3 spans 13 residues. Germline V lookup: CDR1 SQVTM, CDR2 ANQGSEA.

The CDR3 sequence: CASSTTTGPGTEAFF. DNA for the CDR3: TGTGCCAGCAGCACTACGACAGGGCCGGGCACTGAAGCTTTCTTT. This chain links TRBV9 with TRBJ1-1; the match to TRBD1 covers 7 bases. The CDR3 is 15 amino acids. Germline lookup yields CDR1 SGDLS and CDR2 YYNGEE. The junction had 10 bases not matched to a gene; V was cut back by 4 bases and J by 4 bases.

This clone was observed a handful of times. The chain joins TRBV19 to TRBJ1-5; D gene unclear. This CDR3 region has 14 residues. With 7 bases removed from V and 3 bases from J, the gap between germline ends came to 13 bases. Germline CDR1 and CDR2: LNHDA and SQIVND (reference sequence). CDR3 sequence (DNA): TGTGCCAGTATGAGAGGAGGGTCCAATCAGCCCCAGCATTTT. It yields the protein CASMRGGSNQPQHF.

As DNA, the CDR3 is TGTGCCAGCAGCCACCTCGGCAATCAGCCCCAGCATTTT. Protein product: CASSHLGNQPQHF. V and J are TRBV3-1 (or the pseudogene TRBV3-2) and TRBJ1-5; D remains unclear. The V end lost 3 bases, the J end lost 2 bases, and 5 bases lay between the germline ends. The length of the CDR3 is 13 residues. CDR1 LGHDT and CDR2 YNNKEL come from the germline V gene (reference sequence).

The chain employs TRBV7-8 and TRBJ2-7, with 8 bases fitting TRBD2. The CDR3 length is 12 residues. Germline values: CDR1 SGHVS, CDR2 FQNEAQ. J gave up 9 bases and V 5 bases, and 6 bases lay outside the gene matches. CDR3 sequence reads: CASSLGLAGQYF. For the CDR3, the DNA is TGTGCCAGCAGCCTCGGACTAGCTGGGCAGTACTTC. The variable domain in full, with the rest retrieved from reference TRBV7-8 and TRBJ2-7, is GAGVSQSPRYKVAKRGQDVALRCDPISGHVSLFWYQQALGQGPEFLTYFQNEAQLDKSGLPSDRFFAERPEGSVSTLKIQRTQQEDSAVYLCASSLGLAGQYFGPGTRLTVT.

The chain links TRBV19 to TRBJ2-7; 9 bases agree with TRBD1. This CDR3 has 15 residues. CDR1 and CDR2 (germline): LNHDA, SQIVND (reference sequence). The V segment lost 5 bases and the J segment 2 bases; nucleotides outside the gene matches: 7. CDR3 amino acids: CASSPRDRETYEQYF. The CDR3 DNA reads TGTGCCAGTAGTCCTCGGGACAGGGAAACCTACGAGCAGTACTTC. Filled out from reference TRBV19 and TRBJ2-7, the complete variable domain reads DGGITQSPKYLFRKEGQNVTLSCEQNLNHDAMYWYRQDPGQGLRLIYYSQIVNDFQKGDIAEGYSVSREKKESFPLTVTSAQKNPTAFYLCASSPRDRETYEQYFGPGTRLTVT.

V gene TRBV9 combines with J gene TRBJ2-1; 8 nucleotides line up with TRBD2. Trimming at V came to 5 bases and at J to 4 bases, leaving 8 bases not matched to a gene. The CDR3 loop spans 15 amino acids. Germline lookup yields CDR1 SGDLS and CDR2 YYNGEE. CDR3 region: CASRETGGLYNEQFF. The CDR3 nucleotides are TGTGCCAGCAGGGAAACGGGAGGGCTGTACAATGAGCAGTTCTTC.

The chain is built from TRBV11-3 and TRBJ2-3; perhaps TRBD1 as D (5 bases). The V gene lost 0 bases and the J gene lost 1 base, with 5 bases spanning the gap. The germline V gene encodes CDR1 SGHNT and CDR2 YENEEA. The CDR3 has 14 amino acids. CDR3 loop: CASSLDRGTDTQYF. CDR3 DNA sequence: TGTGCCAGCAGCTTAGACAGGGGCACAGATACGCAGTATTTT.

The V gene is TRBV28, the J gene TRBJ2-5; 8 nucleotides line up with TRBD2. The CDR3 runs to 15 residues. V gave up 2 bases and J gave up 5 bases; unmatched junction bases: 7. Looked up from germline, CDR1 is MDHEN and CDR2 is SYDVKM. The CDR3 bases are TGTGCCAGCAGTTTACCGGGAGGGCCAGGGGAGACCCAGTACTTC. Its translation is CASSLPGGPGETQYF.